The clone carrying this TCR beta chain was counted many times. J gave up 3 bases and V 5 bases, and 6 bases lay outside the gene matches. CDR3 length equals 15 residues. Looked up from germline, CDR1 is SEHNR and CDR2 is FQNEAQ (reference sequence). The data are from a study of neurological immune-mediated disorders. TCRdb analysed the 5' RACE reads with MiXCR anew, one entry per CDR3 protein. The sample records tens of thousands of distinct CDR3 sequences, about 5.8% being singletons. The rearrangement links TRBV7-9 to TRBJ1-1, with TRBD1 identical over 10 bases. Sequences were obtained from CD4+ T cells from blood. The origin of this receptor is a young woman with multiple sclerosis. The CDR3 region is CASSKSGTGDTEAFF. CDR3 in DNA: TGTGCCAGCAGCAAAAGTGGGACAGGGGACACTGAAGCTTTCTTT.